This is a list of T cell receptor beta chains from one sample in a study of T-cell memory formation after mild COVID-19. TCRdb analysed the 5' RACE reads with MiXCR anew, one entry per CDR3 protein. This repertoire shows 140,000 to 150,000 distinct CDR3 sequences, approximately 25% found once; its top ten account for about 24%. The sample consisted of PBMCs or a T cell subset sorted from them (not recorded which). These receptors were collected from an adult woman who had mild COVID-19 (a few samples of this study predate the infection). Cell type and time point are not known. Both conserved end residues are part of each CDR3. Each record gives: J gene, clone size, V gene, CDR3 protein. Clone size is not always given. Where it is, it says once, few, many or a class for expanded clones.

j_gene: TRBJ2-7
abundance: few
v_gene: TRBV6-2/TRBV6-3
CDR3aa: CASSYVREGNEQYF

j_gene: TRBJ2-1
abundance: -
v_gene: TRBV11-2
CDR3aa: CASSTHSGRNNEQFF

j_gene: TRBJ2-1
abundance: -
v_gene: TRBV30
CDR3aa: CAWSSPEAGPTYNEQFF

j_gene: TRBJ2-7
abundance: few
v_gene: TRBV20-1
CDR3aa: CSANSVGRAYEQYF

j_gene: TRBJ2-6
abundance: few
v_gene: TRBV6-2/TRBV6-3
CDR3aa: CATANRDTARGGANVLTF

j_gene: TRBJ2-3
abundance: -
v_gene: TRBV15
CDR3aa: CATSSPRGTAGTDTQYF

j_gene: TRBJ2-3
abundance: few
v_gene: TRBV7-9
CDR3aa: CASSQGTSGGTTDTQYF

j_gene: TRBJ2-1
abundance: -
v_gene: TRBV5-1
CDR3aa: CASSSPGQWGYDEQFF

j_gene: TRBJ2-1
abundance: -
v_gene: TRBV3-1
CDR3aa: CASSQDGTGGRNEQFF

j_gene: TRBJ1-5
abundance: -
v_gene: TRBV20-1
CDR3aa: CSARPGQGFNQPQHF

j_gene: TRBJ2-7
abundance: -
v_gene: TRBV4-2
CDR3aa: CASSQDLLAGAYEQYF

j_gene: TRBJ2-1
abundance: few
v_gene: TRBV5-4
CDR3aa: CASSLGQGYNEQFF

j_gene: TRBJ1-1
abundance: -
v_gene: TRBV5-1
CDR3aa: CASSFGRGRNTEAFF

j_gene: TRBJ1-1
abundance: -
v_gene: TRBV7-9
CDR3aa: CASSRPGTGATEAFF

j_gene: TRBJ2-3
abundance: few
v_gene: TRBV28
CDR3aa: CASSIGYRAGVGDTQYF

j_gene: TRBJ2-1
abundance: -
v_gene: TRBV10-3
CDR3aa: CAISESNEQFF

j_gene: TRBJ1-1
abundance: -
v_gene: TRBV20-1
CDR3aa: CSARGGGAYTEAFF

j_gene: TRBJ1-5
abundance: few
v_gene: TRBV27
CDR3aa: CASSPRDRNQPQHF

j_gene: TRBJ2-3
abundance: -
v_gene: TRBV7-9
CDR3aa: CASSSFLAYTDTQYF

j_gene: TRBJ1-1
abundance: few
v_gene: TRBV21-1
CDR3aa: CASSKERLPGGQTNTEAFF

j_gene: TRBJ2-3
abundance: -
v_gene: TRBV29-1
CDR3aa: CSALIYTDTQYF